This T cell receptor (beta chain) was profiled in a study of radiotherapy plus CTLA-4 blockade in lung cancer. The protocol was immunoSEQ multiplex PCR, while the TCRdb copy is restricted to in-frame clones and leaves out a portion. The profile shows 86,000 or so clones, 78% of them singletons. Study-wide points: Clones of tumor-derived TCRs expanded in blood after radiotherapy plus ipilimumab.

CDR3 length: 14 amino acids. Germline V CDR1 and CDR2: SGDLS, YYNGEE. V shed 2 bases, J shed 6 bases, and the junction held 7 bases outside the gene matches. Note on this clone: Its target is not known.

The receptor was derived from a human donor with non-small cell lung cancer who had a partial response to radiotherapy plus ipilimumab. Some clones in this sample may be carry-over from other donors' samples. Material: peripheral blood, obtained from a patient treated with radiotherapy plus ipilimumab. The chain uses TRBV9 and TRBJ2-7; 8 positions match TRBD1. The CDR3 loop reads CASSVGTGSLEQYF. The CDR3 nucleotides read TGTGCCAGCAGCGTTGGGACAGGCTCCCTCGAGCAGTACTTC. Filled out from reference TRBV9 and TRBJ2-7, the complete variable domain reads DSGVTQTPKHLITATGQRVTLRCSPRSGDLSVYWYQQSLDQGLQFLIQYYNGEERAKGNILERFSAQQFPDLHSELNLSSLELGDSALYFCASSVGTGSLEQYFGPGTRLTVT.